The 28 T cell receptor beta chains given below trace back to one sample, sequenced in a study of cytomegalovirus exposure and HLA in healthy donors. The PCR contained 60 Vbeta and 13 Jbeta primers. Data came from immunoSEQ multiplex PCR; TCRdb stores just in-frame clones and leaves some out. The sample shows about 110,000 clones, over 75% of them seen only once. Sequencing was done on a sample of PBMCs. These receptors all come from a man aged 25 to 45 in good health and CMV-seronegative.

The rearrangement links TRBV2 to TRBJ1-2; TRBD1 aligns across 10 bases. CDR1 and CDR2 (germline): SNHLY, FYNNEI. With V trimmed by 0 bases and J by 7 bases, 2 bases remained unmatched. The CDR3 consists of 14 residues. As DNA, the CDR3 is TGTGCCAGCAGTGAAGCGGGGACAGGGGCTGGCTACACCTTC. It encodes CASSEAGTGAGYTF. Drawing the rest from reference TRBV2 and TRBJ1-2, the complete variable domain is EPEVTQTPSHQVTQMGQEVILRCVPISNHLYFYWYRQILGQKVEFLVSFYNNEISEKSEIFDDQFSVERPDGSNFTLKIRSTKLEDSAMYFCASSEAGTGAGYTFGSGTRLTVV.

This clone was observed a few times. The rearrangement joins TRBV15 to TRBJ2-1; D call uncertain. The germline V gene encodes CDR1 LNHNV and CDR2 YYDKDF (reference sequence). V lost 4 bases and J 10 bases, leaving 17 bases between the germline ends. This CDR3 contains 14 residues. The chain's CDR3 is CATSIRAEVWEQFF. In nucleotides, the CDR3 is TGTGCCACCAGCATAAGAGCTGAGGTTTGGGAGCAGTTCTTC.

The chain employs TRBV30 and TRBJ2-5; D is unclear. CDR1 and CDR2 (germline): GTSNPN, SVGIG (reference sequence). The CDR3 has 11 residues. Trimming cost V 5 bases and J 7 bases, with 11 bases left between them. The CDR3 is CAWDSMGTQYF. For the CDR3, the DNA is TGTGCCTGGGACTCCATGGGGACCCAGTACTTC.

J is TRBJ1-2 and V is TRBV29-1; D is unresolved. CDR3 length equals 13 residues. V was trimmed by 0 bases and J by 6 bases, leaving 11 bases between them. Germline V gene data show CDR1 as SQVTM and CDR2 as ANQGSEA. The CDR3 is CSVEEPVSNGYTF. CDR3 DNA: TGCAGCGTTGAAGAGCCGGTGTCGAATGGCTACACCTTC. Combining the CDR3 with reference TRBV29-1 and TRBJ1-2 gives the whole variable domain SAVISQKPSRDICQRGTSLTIQCQVDSQVTMMFWYRQQPGQSLTLIATANQGSEATYESGFVIDKFPISRPNLTFSTLTVSNMSPEDSSIYLCSVEEPVSNGYTFGSGTRLTVV.

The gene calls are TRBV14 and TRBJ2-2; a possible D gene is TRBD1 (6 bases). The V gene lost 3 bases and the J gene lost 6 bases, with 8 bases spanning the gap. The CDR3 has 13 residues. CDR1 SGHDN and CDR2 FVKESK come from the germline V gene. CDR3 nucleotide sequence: TGTGCCAGCAGCCATTCAGGGGCCGGGGAGCTGTTTTTT. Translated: CASSHSGAGELFF. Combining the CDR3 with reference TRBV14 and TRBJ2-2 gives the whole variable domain EAGVTQFPSHSVIEKGQTVTLRCDPISGHDNLYWYRRVMGKEIKFLLHFVKESKQDESGMPNNRFLAERTGGTYSTLKVQPAELEDSGVYFCASSHSGAGELFFGEGSRLTVL.

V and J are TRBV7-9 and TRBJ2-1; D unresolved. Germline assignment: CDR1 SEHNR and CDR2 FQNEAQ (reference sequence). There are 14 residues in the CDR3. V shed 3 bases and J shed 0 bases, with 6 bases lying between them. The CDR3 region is CASSFQLSYNEQFF. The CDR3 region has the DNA TGTGCCAGCAGCTTTCAACTCTCCTACAATGAGCAGTTCTTC.

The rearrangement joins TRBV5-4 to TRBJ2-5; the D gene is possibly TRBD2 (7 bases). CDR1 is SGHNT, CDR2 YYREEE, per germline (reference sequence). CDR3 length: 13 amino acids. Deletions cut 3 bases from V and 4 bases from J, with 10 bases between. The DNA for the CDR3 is TGTGCCAGCAGCTGGGAGGGGGGAGAGACCCAGTACTTC. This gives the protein CASSWEGGETQYF.

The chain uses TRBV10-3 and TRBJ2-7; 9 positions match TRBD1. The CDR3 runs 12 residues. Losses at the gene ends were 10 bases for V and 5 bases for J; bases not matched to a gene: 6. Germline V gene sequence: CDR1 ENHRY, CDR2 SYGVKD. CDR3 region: CASGQGFHEQYF. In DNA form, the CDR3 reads TGTGCCAGCGGACAGGGGTTCCACGAGCAGTACTTC.

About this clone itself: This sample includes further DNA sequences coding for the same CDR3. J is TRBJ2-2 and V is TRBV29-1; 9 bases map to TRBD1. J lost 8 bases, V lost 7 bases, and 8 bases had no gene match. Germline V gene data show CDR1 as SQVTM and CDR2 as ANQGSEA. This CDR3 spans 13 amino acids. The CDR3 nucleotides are TGCAGCGGAAAGGACAGGGGATCGGGGGAGCTGTTTTTT. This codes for CSGKDRGSGELFF.

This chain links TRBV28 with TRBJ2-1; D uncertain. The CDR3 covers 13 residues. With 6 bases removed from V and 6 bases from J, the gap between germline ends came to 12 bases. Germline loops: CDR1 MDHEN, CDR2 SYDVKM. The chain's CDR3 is CASRITERNEQFF. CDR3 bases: TGTGCCAGCAGAATAACCGAGCGCAATGAGCAGTTCTTC.

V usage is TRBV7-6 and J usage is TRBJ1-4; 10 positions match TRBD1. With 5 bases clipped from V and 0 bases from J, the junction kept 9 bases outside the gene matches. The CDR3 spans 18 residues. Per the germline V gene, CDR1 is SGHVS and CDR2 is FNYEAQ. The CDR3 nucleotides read TGTGCCAGCAGCCCAGGACAGGGGGTGACTGCAACTAATGAAAAACTGTTTTTT. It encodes CASSPGQGVTATNEKLFF. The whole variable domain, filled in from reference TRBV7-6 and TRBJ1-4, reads GAGVSQSPRYKVTKRGQDVALRCDPISGHVSLYWYRQALGQGPEFLTYFNYEAQQDKSGLPNDRFSAERPEGSISTLTIQRTEQRDSAMYRCASSPGQGVTATNEKLFFGSGTQLSVL.

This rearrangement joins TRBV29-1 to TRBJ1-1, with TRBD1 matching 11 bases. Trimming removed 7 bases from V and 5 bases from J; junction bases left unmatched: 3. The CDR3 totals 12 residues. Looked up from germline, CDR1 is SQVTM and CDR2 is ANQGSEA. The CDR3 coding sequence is TGCAGCGGCGGGACAGGGGGTACTGAAGCTTTCTTT. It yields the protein CSGGTGGTEAFF.

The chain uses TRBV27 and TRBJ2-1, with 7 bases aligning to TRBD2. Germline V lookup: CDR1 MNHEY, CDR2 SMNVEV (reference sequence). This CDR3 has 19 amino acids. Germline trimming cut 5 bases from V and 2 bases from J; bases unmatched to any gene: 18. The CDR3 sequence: CASSPPRGRGLRTYNEQFF. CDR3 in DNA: TGTGCCAGCAGTCCACCCCGAGGGCGGGGGTTGAGGACCTACAATGAGCAGTTCTTC.

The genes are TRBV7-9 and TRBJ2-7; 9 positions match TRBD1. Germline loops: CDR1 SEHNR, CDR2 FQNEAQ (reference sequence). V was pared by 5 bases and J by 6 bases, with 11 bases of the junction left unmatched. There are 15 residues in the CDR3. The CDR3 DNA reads TGTGCCAGCAGCCCGATTGAGACAGGGGGGCGCGAGCAGTACTTC. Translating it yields CASSPIETGGREQYF.

The CDR3 protein is CAWSKQGPSGYTF. The CDR3 DNA reads as TGTGCCTGGAGTAAACAGGGTCCCTCGGGCTACACCTTC. The J gene is TRBJ1-2, the V gene TRBV30, with D maybe TRBD1 (6 bases). With 2 bases removed from V and 8 bases from J, the gap between germline ends came to 15 bases. The length of the CDR3 is 13 residues. CDR1 is GTSNPN and CDR2 is SVGIG in the germline V gene (reference sequence).

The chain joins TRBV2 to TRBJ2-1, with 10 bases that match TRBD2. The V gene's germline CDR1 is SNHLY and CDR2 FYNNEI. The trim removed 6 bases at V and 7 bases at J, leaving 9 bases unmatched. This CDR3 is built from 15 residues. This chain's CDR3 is CASSLTSGLRNEQFF. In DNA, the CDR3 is TGTGCCAGCAGCCTGACTAGCGGGCTAAGAAATGAGCAGTTCTTC.

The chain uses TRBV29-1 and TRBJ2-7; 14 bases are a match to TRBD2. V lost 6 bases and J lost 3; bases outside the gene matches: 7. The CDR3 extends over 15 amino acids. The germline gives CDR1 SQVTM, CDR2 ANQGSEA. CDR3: CSVASGTSGSYEQYF. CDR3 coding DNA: TGCAGCGTAGCCTCCGGGACTAGCGGGAGCTACGAGCAGTACTTC.

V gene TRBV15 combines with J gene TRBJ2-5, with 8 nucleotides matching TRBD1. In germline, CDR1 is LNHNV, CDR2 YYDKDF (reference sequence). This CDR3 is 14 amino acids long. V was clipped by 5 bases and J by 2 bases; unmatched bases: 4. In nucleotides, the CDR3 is TGTGCCACCAGCGGCCGGACAGGGCAAGAGACCCAGTACTTC. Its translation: CATSGRTGQETQYF.

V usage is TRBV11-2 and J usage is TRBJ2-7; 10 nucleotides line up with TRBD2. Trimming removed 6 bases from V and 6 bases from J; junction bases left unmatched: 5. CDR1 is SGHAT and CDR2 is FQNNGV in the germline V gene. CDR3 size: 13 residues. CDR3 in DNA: TGTGCCAGCAGTTCTAGCGGGGGCGTCGAGCAGTACTTC. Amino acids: CASSSSGGVEQYF.

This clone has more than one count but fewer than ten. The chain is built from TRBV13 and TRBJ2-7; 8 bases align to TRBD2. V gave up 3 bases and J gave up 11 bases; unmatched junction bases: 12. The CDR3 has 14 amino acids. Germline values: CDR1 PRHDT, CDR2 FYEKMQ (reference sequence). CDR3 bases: TGTGCCAGCAGCTTCCGGGGGGACCTTAGCGGGAAGTACTTC. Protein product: CASSFRGDLSGKYF.

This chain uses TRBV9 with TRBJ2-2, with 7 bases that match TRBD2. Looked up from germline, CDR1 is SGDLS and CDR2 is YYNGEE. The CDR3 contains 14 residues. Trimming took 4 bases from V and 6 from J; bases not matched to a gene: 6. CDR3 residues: CASSPPSGPGELFF. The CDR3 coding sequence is TGTGCCAGCAGCCCCCCTAGCGGCCCCGGGGAGCTGTTTTTT. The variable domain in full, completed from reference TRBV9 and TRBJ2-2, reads DSGVTQTPKHLITATGQRVTLRCSPRSGDLSVYWYQQSLDQGLQFLIQYYNGEERAKGNILERFSAQQFPDLHSELNLSSLELGDSALYFCASSPPSGPGELFFGEGSRLTVL.

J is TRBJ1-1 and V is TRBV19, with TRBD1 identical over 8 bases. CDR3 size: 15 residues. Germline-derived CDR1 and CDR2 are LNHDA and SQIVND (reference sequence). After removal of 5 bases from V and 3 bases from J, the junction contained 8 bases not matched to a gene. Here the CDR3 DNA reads TGTGCCAGTAGTCTGCCAGGGGGCGGGTACACTGAAGCTTTCTTT. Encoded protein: CASSLPGGGYTEAFF. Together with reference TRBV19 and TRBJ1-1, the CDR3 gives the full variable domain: DGGITQSPKYLFRKEGQNVTLSCEQNLNHDAMYWYRQDPGQGLRLIYYSQIVNDFQKGDIAEGYSVSREKKESFPLTVTSAQKNPTAFYLCASSLPGGGYTEAFFGQGTRLTVV.

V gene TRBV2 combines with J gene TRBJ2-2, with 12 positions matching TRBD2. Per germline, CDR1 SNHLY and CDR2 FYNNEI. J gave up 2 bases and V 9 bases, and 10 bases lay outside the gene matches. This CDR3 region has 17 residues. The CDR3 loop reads CARRRLAGEGNTGELFF. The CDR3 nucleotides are TGTGCCAGAAGAAGACTAGCGGGAGAAGGAAACACCGGGGAGCTGTTTTTT.

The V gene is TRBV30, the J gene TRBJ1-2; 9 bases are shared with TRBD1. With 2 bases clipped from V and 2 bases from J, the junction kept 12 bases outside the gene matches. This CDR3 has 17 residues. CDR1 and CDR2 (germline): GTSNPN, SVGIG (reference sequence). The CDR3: CAWSTSSGGQGNYGYTF. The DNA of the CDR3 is TGTGCCTGGAGTACATCCTCCGGTGGACAGGGGAACTATGGCTACACCTTC.

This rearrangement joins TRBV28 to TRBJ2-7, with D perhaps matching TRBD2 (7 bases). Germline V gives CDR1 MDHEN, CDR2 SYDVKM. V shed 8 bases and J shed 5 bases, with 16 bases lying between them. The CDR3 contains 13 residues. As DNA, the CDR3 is TGTGCCAGCGTCCCGGGGGGCAAAGACGAGCAGTACTTC. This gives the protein CASVPGGKDEQYF.

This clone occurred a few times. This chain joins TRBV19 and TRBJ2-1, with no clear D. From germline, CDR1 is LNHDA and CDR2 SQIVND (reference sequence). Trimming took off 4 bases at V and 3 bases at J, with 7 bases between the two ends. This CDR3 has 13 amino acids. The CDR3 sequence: CASSKSDYNEQFF. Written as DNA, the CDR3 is TGTGCCAGTAGTAAAAGCGACTACAATGAGCAGTTCTTC.

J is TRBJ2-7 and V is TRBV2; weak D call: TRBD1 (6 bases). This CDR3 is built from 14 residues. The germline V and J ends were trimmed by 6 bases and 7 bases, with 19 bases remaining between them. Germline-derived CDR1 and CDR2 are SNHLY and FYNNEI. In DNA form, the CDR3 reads TGTGCCAGCAGGCTGCTTGGACAGCTTTTAGAGCAGTACTTC. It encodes CASRLLGQLLEQYF.

Here the CDR3 DNA reads TGTGCCAGCAGCGGCCGACAGTGGGAAGATGGCTACACCTTC. Translation gives CASSGRQWEDGYTF. The chain links TRBV7-2 to TRBJ1-2; TRBD1 is a possible D gene (5 bases). The CDR3 is made up of 14 amino acids. The V end lost 5 bases, the J end lost 6 bases, and 16 bases lay between the germline ends. Looked up from germline, CDR1 is SGHTA and CDR2 is FQGNSA.